This TCR beta chain was profiled in a study of blood T cell repertoires in COVID-19. Study as a whole: From T cells, B-cell-depleted T cells, or PBMCs came the material, which was cDNA or gDNA.

The repertoire was sequenced with immunoSEQ multiplex PCR; TCRdb's copy has only in-frame clones and lacks some. The repertoire holds about 260,000 clones, more than 75% seen once, with approximately 5.1% in the top ten. As regards this clone: Germline is not matched at one junction end, which may reflect a read error.

Sequencing was performed on peripheral blood. The origin of this receptor is a woman aged 60-75 years with COVID-19, enrolled during active disease.

CDR3 nucleotides: TGTGCCAGCAGCCAAGAAGGGAGCTCCGACAATGAGCAGTTCTTC. As protein: CASSQEGSSDNEQFF. V is TRBV4-2 and J is TRBJ2-1; D perhaps matches TRBD2 (5 bases). Germline CDR1 is LGHNA and CDR2 is YNFKEQ. The CDR3 length is 15 residues.